These 25 T cell receptor beta chains were sequenced from one sample in a study of Ad26.COV2.S vaccination and SARS-CoV-2 variants. Treatment indicated: around 19 received Ad26.COV2.S at low or high dose, single or two shots; 5 received placebo; per-sample allocation not given. Day 63 following the first vaccine or placebo injection was when the samples were taken. Sequenced by immunoSEQ multiplex PCR; TCRdb stores in-frame clones only, minus some. The data contain 300,000 to 350,000 clones, 90% of them singletons. The sequenced sample was peripheral blood, obtained in a trial of Ad26.COV2.S vaccine versus placebo. These receptors came from a person aged 18-60 years who received the Ad26.COV2.S COVID-19 vaccine or a placebo.

This clone came up once. J is TRBJ1-1 and V is TRBV29-1; 7 nucleotides align to TRBD1. Germline V gene sequence: CDR1 SQVTM, CDR2 ANQGSEA. With 5 bases clipped from V and 7 bases from J, the junction kept 10 bases outside the gene matches. This CDR3 is 13 amino acids long. For the CDR3, the DNA is TGCAGCGTTTCCAGGGGGAGGATGGATGAAGCTTTCTTT. Protein sequence: CSVSRGRMDEAFF.

A note on this clone: This CDR3 is also generated by other DNA sequences in the sample. The J gene is TRBJ1-1, the V gene TRBV9, with D possibly TRBD1 on 5 matching bases. This CDR3 is built from 14 residues. With 0 bases removed from V and 1 base from J, the gap between germline ends came to 7 bases. Germline V gene lookup returns CDR1 SGDLS and CDR2 YYNGEE. CDR3 sequence: CASSVVGGNTEAFF. The CDR3 nucleotides read TGTGCCAGCAGCGTAGTTGGGGGGAACACTGAAGCTTTCTTT.

This clone has just one count. The V gene is TRBV27, the J gene TRBJ2-1; no definite D call. Trimming took 6 bases from V and 1 from J, leaving 10 bases between them. This CDR3 is 14 amino acids long. Germline assignment: CDR1 MNHEY and CDR2 SMNVEV (reference sequence). The CDR3 sequence: CASRDPRSYNEQFF. CDR3 nucleotide sequence: TGTGCCAGCAGGGATCCTAGGTCCTACAATGAGCAGTTCTTC.

V is TRBV4-3 and J is TRBJ2-7; perhaps D is TRBD1 or TRBD2 (5 bases each). Germline assignment: CDR1 LGHNA and CDR2 YSLEER. V lost 0 bases to trimming and J lost 3 bases, with 9 bases between them. There are 14 residues in the CDR3. The CDR3 loop is CASSQEPGRYEQYF. CDR3 sequence (DNA): TGCGCCAGCAGCCAAGAACCGGGACGCTACGAGCAGTACTTC.

The chain recombines TRBV19 with TRBJ2-1; the D gene is possibly TRBD2 (6 bases). This CDR3 has 16 amino acids. Germline-derived CDR1 and CDR2 are LNHDA and SQIVND (reference sequence). V lost 2 bases, J lost 9 bases, and 20 bases lay in between. The CDR3 sequence is CASSIKAGWGSAEQFF. The CDR3 DNA is TGTGCCAGTAGTATAAAGGCGGGGTGGGGTTCGGCTGAGCAGTTCTTC.

DNA for the CDR3: TGTGCCATCAGTGAAGGAACAGGTCTTCCTGATGGCTACACCTTC. Encoded protein: CAISEGTGLPDGYTF. The chain has TRBV10-3 and TRBJ1-2; D might be TRBD1 (5 bases). Germline V gives CDR1 ENHRY, CDR2 SYGVKD. Trimming stripped 3 bases from V and 6 bases from J, with 17 bases between. This CDR3 contains 15 residues.

The rearrangement uses TRBV18 and TRBJ2-1; D gene uncertain. CDR1 KGHSH and CDR2 LQKENI come from the germline V gene. This CDR3 has 11 residues. Trimming took 3 bases from V and 8 from J, leaving 5 bases between them. The CDR3 nucleotides are TGTGCCAGCTCACCGAGCTATGAGCAGTTCTTC. It is translated as CASSPSYEQFF.

The chain has TRBV3-1 (or the pseudogene TRBV3-2) and TRBJ1-1; no clear D. This CDR3 is 14 amino acids long. Trimming took 4 bases from V and 1 from J, leaving 10 bases between them. CDR1 is LGHDT and CDR2 is YNNKEL in the germline V gene (reference sequence). The CDR3 coding sequence is TGTGCCAGCAGCCCGTTTGAGGGGAACACTGAAGCTTTCTTT. Translating gives CASSPFEGNTEAFF.

This clone is a singleton in its sample. The chain is built from TRBV12-5 and TRBJ1-1; the D gene is possibly TRBD1 (5 bases). V lost 8 bases and J lost 6, with 10 bases in between. This CDR3 is built from 11 residues. Germline loops: CDR1 LGHNT, CDR2 FRNRAP. CDR3 sequence reads: CASRWGPEAFF. CDR3 coding DNA: TGTGCTAGTAGGTGGGGCCCTGAAGCTTTCTTT.

The chain employs TRBV6-5 and TRBJ2-2; no reliable D call. CDR3 length: 11 residues. Germline V gives CDR1 MNHEY, CDR2 SVGAGI. V lost 3 bases, J lost 7 bases, and 3 bases lay in between. CDR3: CASSYIGELFF. In nucleotides, the CDR3 is TGTGCCAGCAGTTATATCGGGGAGCTGTTTTTT.

This sequence joins TRBV6-6 and TRBJ2-6, with no clear D. CDR3 length equals 14 residues. Germline V gene lookup returns CDR1 MNHNY and CDR2 SVGAGI (reference sequence). Between the trimmed V and J ends, which lost 0 bases and 1 base, there was a span of 1 base. CDR3 residues: CASSYSSGANVLTF. In DNA form, the CDR3 reads TGTGCCAGCAGTTACTCATCTGGGGCCAACGTCCTGACTTTC.

The CDR3 DNA reads as TGTGCCTGCGGTTCCTGGGAAAAGACTAATGAAAAACTGTTTTTT. Translating gives CACGSWEKTNEKLFF. The chain combines TRBV6-5 with TRBJ1-4; no clear D gene. Trimming stripped 11 bases from V and 2 bases from J, with 18 bases between. The CDR3 has 15 amino acids. Germline values: CDR1 MNHEY, CDR2 SVGAGI.

The J gene is TRBJ2-1, the V gene TRBV27; D unclear. The CDR3 has 15 amino acids. The germline V gene encodes CDR1 MNHEY and CDR2 SMNVEV (reference sequence). With 5 bases removed from V and 6 bases from J, the gap between germline ends came to 17 bases. The CDR3 loop reads CASSLSHNTLNEQFF. The CDR3 nucleotides are TGTGCCAGCAGTCTTAGCCATAACACCCTCAATGAGCAGTTCTTC.

The CDR3 reads CASSLKGTAFNGEQYF. DNA for the CDR3: TGTGCCAGCAGCTTAAAGGGCACAGCCTTCAACGGGGAGCAGTACTTC. This rearrangement joins TRBV7-9 to TRBJ2-7; D remains ambiguous. The CDR3 is made up of 16 amino acids. Per the germline V gene, CDR1 is SEHNR and CDR2 is FQNEAQ (reference sequence). With 2 bases removed from V and 7 bases from J, the gap between germline ends came to 21 bases.

The rearrangement links TRBV2 to TRBJ2-5; the D is unclear. There are 18 residues in the CDR3. CDR1 is SNHLY, CDR2 FYNNEI, per germline. With 3 bases removed from V and 2 bases from J, the gap between germline ends came to 22 bases. The CDR3: CASSDNLGPLTEQETQYF. CDR3 coding DNA: TGTGCCAGCAGTGATAATTTGGGCCCACTAACGGAACAAGAGACCCAGTACTTC.

The rearrangement links TRBV7-3 to TRBJ2-3; D gene uncertain. The CDR3 runs to 13 residues. Per germline, CDR1 SGHTA and CDR2 FQGTGA. V lost 4 bases and J 2 bases, leaving 7 bases between the germline ends. The CDR3 here is CASSSEATDTQYF. DNA of the CDR3: TGTGCCAGCAGCTCCGAGGCCACAGATACGCAGTATTTT.

The chain uses TRBV6-6 and TRBJ1-2, with 7 positions matching TRBD1. CDR1 MNHNY and CDR2 SVGAGI come from the germline V gene (reference sequence). This CDR3 comprises 14 residues. Germline trimming cut 2 bases from V and 8 bases from J; bases unmatched to any gene: 8. CDR3 sequence reads: CASSYLDREKGYTF. The CDR3 DNA follows: TGTGCCAGCAGTTACCTCGACAGGGAAAAAGGCTACACCTTC.

Here the CDR3 DNA reads TGTGCCAGCAGCTTGTACTATGGCTACACCTTC. Translation: CASSLYYGYTF. The chain joins TRBV7-2 to TRBJ1-2; D is undetermined. The germline CDR1 and CDR2 sequences are SGHTA and FQGNSA. The CDR3 spans 11 residues. V dropped 3 bases and J dropped 3 bases, with 2 bases sitting between them.

V and J are TRBV6-5 and TRBJ1-2, with D tentatively TRBD1 (5 bases). The CDR3 contains 14 residues. Looked up from germline, CDR1 is MNHEY and CDR2 is SVGAGI. Trimming removed 7 bases from V and 4 bases from J, with 16 bases in between. In nucleotides, the CDR3 is TGTGCCAGCACCCGGGCAACCGGGGCCTATGGCTACACCTTC. This encodes CASTRATGAYGYTF.

The chain is built from TRBV15 and TRBJ1-6; D is uncertain. Germline CDR1 is LNHNV and CDR2 is YYDKDF (reference sequence). This CDR3 has 18 amino acids. With 0 bases removed from V and 1 base from J, the gap between germline ends came to 13 bases. DNA of the CDR3: TGTGCCACCAGCAGAGATGGGCAGCGAGGGTCCTATAATTCACCCCTCCACTTT. Amino acids: CATSRDGQRGSYNSPLHF.

This clone was seen only once. The gene calls are TRBV7-8 and TRBJ2-1; D perhaps matches TRBD1 (5 bases). CDR3 length: 16 amino acids. The V gene's germline CDR1 is SGHVS and CDR2 FQNEAQ. Trimming removed 3 bases at V and 0 bases at J, with 12 bases between. In DNA, the CDR3 is TGTGCCAGCAGCTTTAACAGGTTGAGCTCCTACAATGAGCAGTTCTTC. Translating gives CASSFNRLSSYNEQFF.

This CDR3 reads CASSRTGRKDTEAFF. In nucleotides, the CDR3 is TGTGCCAGCAGTCGAACGGGGCGGAAGGACACTGAAGCTTTCTTT. The chain couples TRBV28 to TRBJ1-1, with a tentative D call TRBD1 (5 bases). The CDR3 has 15 residues. Germline V gives CDR1 MDHEN, CDR2 SYDVKM. The ends were cut back, 5 bases at V and 3 bases at J, with 16 bases in the middle. Based on the CDR3 plus reference TRBV28 and TRBJ1-1, the full variable domain is DVKVTQSSRYLVKRTGEKVFLECVQDMDHENMFWYRQDPGLGLRLIYFSYDVKMKEKGDIPEGYSVSREKKERFSLILESASTNQTSMYLCASSRTGRKDTEAFFGQGTRLTVV.

V is TRBV7-9 and J is TRBJ2-2; D not certain. Germline CDR1 reads SEHNR; CDR2 reads FQNEAQ (reference sequence). V gave up 5 bases and J gave up 1 base, with 5 bases separating them. CDR3 size: 13 residues. CDR3 sequence: CASSLGNTGELFF. The CDR3 DNA reads as TGTGCCAGCAGCCTTGGGAACACCGGGGAGCTGTTTTTT.

The gene calls are TRBV7-2 and TRBJ2-1; 7 bases match TRBD2. Trimming at V came to 1 base and at J to 9 bases, leaving 12 bases not matched to a gene. Germline lookup yields CDR1 SGHTA and CDR2 FQGNSA. The CDR3 runs to 16 residues. In DNA form, the CDR3 reads TGTGCCAGCAGCTTAGGCCGTAAGGGAGGGCCCAGTGAGCAGTTCTTC. Its translation is CASSLGRKGGPSEQFF.

V usage is TRBV10-3 and J usage is TRBJ1-2; no reliable D call. V was clipped by 7 bases and J by 3 bases, with 18 bases between them. The CDR3 extends over 15 amino acids. Per the germline V gene, CDR1 is ENHRY and CDR2 is SYGVKD. The CDR3 DNA sequence: TGTGCCATCAATCCTAGCCTGGGGTCTGACTATGGCTACACCTTC. This sequence encodes CAINPSLGSDYGYTF.